A single sample is the source of the 17 T cell receptor beta chains below, sequenced in a study of CD8 T cells in ankylosing spondylitis. TCRdb reprocessed the 5' RACE reads with MiXCR, giving one entry per CDR3 protein. This table has roughly 250,000 distinct CDR3 sequences, roughly 8.6% appearing once. The sequenced material came from blood, either unsorted or a sorted T cell fraction (not recorded which). These receptors were obtained from a male donor with ankylosing spondylitis or in good health (not recorded which).

In this sample, this clonotype turned up many times. J is TRBJ1-1 and V is TRBV9; 10 bases align to TRBD1. Germline trimming cut 3 bases from V and 10 bases from J; bases unmatched to any gene: 6. The CDR3 sequence is 13 residues long. CDR1 is SGDLS and CDR2 is YYNGEE in the germline V gene. The CDR3 loop reads CASSGRDRGLAFF. The CDR3, as DNA: TGTGCCAGCAGCGGCCGGGACAGGGGTTTAGCTTTCTTT.

The rearrangement uses TRBV4-3 and TRBJ2-3; either TRBD1 or TRBD2 may supply D (5 bases each). V lost 0 bases and J 5 bases, leaving 15 bases between the germline ends. Germline V gives CDR1 LGHNA, CDR2 YSLEER. The CDR3 is made up of 16 amino acids. CDR3: CASSQEPIGAGDTQYF. The CDR3 DNA is TGCGCCAGCAGCCAAGAGCCTATCGGGGCCGGAGATACGCAGTATTTT.

About this clonotype itself: One base away lies a much larger clone, so this may be a sequencing read error. The chain uses TRBV12-3 or TRBV12-4 and TRBJ2-3; the match to TRBD2 covers 10 bases. There are 16 residues in the CDR3. CDR3 residues: CASSLLAGLSTDTRYF. The CDR3 DNA is TGTGCCAGCAGTCTACTAGCGGGGCTAAGCACAGATACGCGGTATTTT.

This clonotype occurred many times. The rearrangement links TRBV7-2 to TRBJ2-1; possibly TRBD1 for D (5 bases). V lost 3 bases, J lost 10 bases, and 7 bases lay in between. Looked up from germline, CDR1 is SGHTA and CDR2 is FQGNSA. The CDR3 has 11 amino acids. CDR3 residues: CASSFGAEQFF. CDR3 bases: TGTGCCAGCAGCTTTGGGGCGGAGCAGTTCTTC.

This clonotype was counted at least ten times. The gene calls are TRBV6-6 and TRBJ1-2; D gene uncertain. From germline, CDR1 is MNHNY and CDR2 SVGAGI (reference sequence). Trimming took 7 bases from V and 7 from J, leaving 13 bases between them. The CDR3 totals 12 residues. CDR3 DNA sequence: TGTGCCAGCACCCCCGGCTTGAGTGGCTACACCTTC. It yields the protein CASTPGLSGYTF.

This clonotype was found many times. The V call is TRBV10-2, the J call TRBJ2-7; 7 nucleotides line up with TRBD2. The CDR3 is 14 residues long. With 2 bases clipped from V and 6 bases from J, the junction kept 7 bases outside the gene matches. In germline, CDR1 is WSHSY, CDR2 SAAADI. The CDR3 loop reads CASSERLARGEQYF. The CDR3 DNA sequence: TGCGCCAGCAGTGAGCGACTAGCCCGTGGCGAGCAGTACTTC.

This clonotype has at least ten counts. The gene calls are TRBV12-3 or TRBV12-4 and TRBJ2-2, with 7 bases identical to TRBD2. J lost 3 bases, V lost 3 bases, and 4 bases had no gene match. This CDR3 spans 15 amino acids. CDR3 residues: CASSFAGRDTGELFF. In nucleotides, the CDR3 is TGTGCCAGCAGTTTTGCAGGGAGGGACACCGGGGAGCTGTTTTTT.

The sample holds a few counts of this clonotype. The V gene is TRBV5-1, the J gene TRBJ2-3; TRBD1 aligns across 8 bases. With 3 bases clipped from V and 6 bases from J, the junction kept 9 bases outside the gene matches. Germline CDR1 is SGHRS and CDR2 is YFSETQ. The CDR3 consists of 15 residues. Here the CDR3 reads CASSSQTGAGDTQYF. The CDR3 nucleotides read TGCGCCAGCAGCTCCCAGACAGGGGCGGGCGATACGCAGTATTTT.

Many counts were recorded for this clonotype. The gene calls are TRBV5-1 and TRBJ1-1; TRBD1 aligns across 10 bases. V lost 4 bases and J lost 1; bases outside the gene matches: 4. CDR1 is SGHRS and CDR2 is YFSETQ in the germline V gene. This CDR3 is 15 amino acids long. CDR3 in amino acids: CASSQGTGENTEAFF. The CDR3 coding sequence is TGCGCCAGCAGCCAAGGGACAGGGGAGAACACTGAAGCTTTCTTT. Variable domain in full (rest from reference TRBV5-1 and TRBJ1-1): KAGVTQTPRYLIKTRGQQVTLSCSPISGHRSVSWYQQTPGQGLQFLFEYFSETQRNKGNFPGRFSGRQFSNSRSEMNVSTLELGDSALYLCASSQGTGENTEAFFGQGTRLTVV.

This clonotype was counted at least ten times. The chain links TRBV20-1 to TRBJ2-3; possibly TRBD2 for D (5 bases). The length of the CDR3 is 15 residues. CDR1 is DFQATT and CDR2 is SNEGSKA in the germline V gene (reference sequence). Trimming removed 1 base at V and 0 bases at J, with 11 bases between. In DNA form, the CDR3 reads TGCAGTGCTAGAGGGAGGACTGCTAGCACAGATACGCAGTATTTT. Translating gives CSARGRTASTDTQYF.

This clonotype has at least ten counts. The chain couples TRBV12-3 or TRBV12-4 to TRBJ1-4; possibly TRBD1 for D (6 bases). V dropped 7 bases and J dropped 2 bases, with 14 bases sitting between them. The CDR3 extends over 15 amino acids. This CDR3 reads CASNHRVGTNEKLFF. The CDR3 bases are TGTGCCAGCAACCACAGGGTTGGCACTAATGAAAAACTGTTTTTT.

The rearrangement uses TRBV30 and TRBJ1-2, with a possible D match to TRBD1 (6 bases). The CDR3 runs to 13 residues. CDR1 is GTSNPN and CDR2 is SVGIG in the germline V gene (reference sequence). V lost 0 bases to trimming and J lost 4 bases, with 9 bases between them. The CDR3: CAWSVGQLYGYTF. The CDR3 nucleotides are TGTGCCTGGAGTGTAGGACAGCTCTATGGCTACACCTTC.

This clonotype was recorded a few times. The V and J genes are TRBV10-3 and TRBJ2-5; 14 bases map to TRBD2. Germline trimming cut 2 bases from V and 2 bases from J; bases unmatched to any gene: 4. CDR1 is ENHRY, CDR2 SYGVKD, per germline. The CDR3 consists of 17 residues. CDR3 region: CAISERRTSGGQETQYF. CDR3 sequence (DNA): TGTGCCATCAGTGAGAGAAGGACTAGCGGGGGGCAAGAGACCCAGTACTTC.

Ten or more counts support this clonotype. J is TRBJ2-3 and V is TRBV2; 8 bases align to TRBD1. V was clipped by 10 bases and J by 2 bases; unmatched bases: 8. CDR3 size: 14 residues. In germline, CDR1 is SNHLY, CDR2 FYNNEI. The CDR3 DNA is TGTGCCACCCCGGGCAGGGGGCTCACAGATACGCAGTATTTT. Amino acid sequence: CATPGRGLTDTQYF.

Many counts were recorded for this clonotype. This rearrangement joins TRBV20-1 to TRBJ1-2; D is undetermined. Germline CDR1 DFQATT, CDR2 SNEGSKA (reference sequence). The CDR3 has 13 residues. V dropped 3 bases and J dropped 0 bases, with 8 bases sitting between them. This chain's CDR3 is CSARGGPNYGYTF. The DNA of the CDR3 is TGCAGTGCTAGGGGAGGGCCTAACTATGGCTACACCTTC.

This clonotype was counted many times. The chain recombines TRBV5-6 with TRBJ2-1; D is possibly TRBD1 (6 bases). From germline, CDR1 is SGHDT and CDR2 YYEEEE. The CDR3 runs to 14 residues. Trimming stripped 0 bases from V and 8 bases from J, with 12 bases between. CDR3 loop: CASSLANRVDEQFF. CDR3 DNA sequence: TGTGCCAGCAGCTTGGCTAACAGGGTTGATGAGCAGTTCTTC.

The CDR3 here is CAGGIGTSDNTGELFF. The CDR3, as DNA: TGTGCCGGAGGAATCGGGACTAGCGACAACACCGGGGAGCTGTTTTTT. The rearrangement uses TRBV6-1 and TRBJ2-2, with 10 positions matching TRBD2. CDR3 length equals 16 residues. The germline CDR1 and CDR2 sequences are MNHNS and SASEGT. With V trimmed by 11 bases and J by 2 bases, 11 bases remained unmatched.